A single sample is the source of the 2 T cell receptor beta chains below, sequenced in a study of T cell responses to AZD1222 COVID-19 vaccine. TCRdb keeps only in-frame clones here, not all; method: immunoSEQ multiplex PCR. This sample has 140,000 to 150,000 clones, with roughly 86% found just once. Here the sequenced sample was peripheral blood, taken 28 days after the second AZD1222 dose. These receptors all stem from an adult who received the AZD1222 COVID-19 vaccine.

The chain joins TRBV5-1 to TRBJ1-4; TRBD1 aligns across 7 bases. The CDR3 runs 13 residues. Germline loops: CDR1 SGHRS, CDR2 YFSETQ. V was pared by 4 bases and J by 6 bases, with 3 bases of the junction left unmatched. CDR3 amino acids: CASSPGTDEKLFF. The DNA for the CDR3 is TGCGCCAGCAGCCCCGGGACAGATGAAAAACTGTTTTTT.

The chain joins TRBV5-5 to TRBJ2-3, with 8 bases that match TRBD1. Germline lookup yields CDR1 SGHKS and CDR2 YYEKEE (reference sequence). With V trimmed by 6 bases and J by 2 bases, 5 bases remained unmatched. The CDR3 runs to 14 residues. The CDR3 spells CASTDRGNTDTQYF. In DNA form, the CDR3 reads TGTGCCAGCACTGACAGGGGTAACACAGATACGCAGTATTTT.